What follows are 21 T cell receptor beta chains derived from one specimen sequenced in a study of identical twins. Each CDR3 protein gets one entry after TCRdb re-called the 5' RACE reads with MiXCR. The table includes about 330,000 distinct CDR3 sequences, approximately 13% detected once. These data also featured in a second study, about yellow fever vaccine responses in identical twins.

Input material: CD8+ T cells sorted from blood. These receptors all come from a woman aged 18-30 years in good health.

The V call is TRBV28, the J call TRBJ2-2, with D perhaps given as TRBD1 or TRBD2 (5 bases each). Trimming left V 7 bases short and J 2 bases short, with 14 bases between. The CDR3 length is 15 residues. The germline V gene encodes CDR1 MDHEN and CDR2 SYDVKM. The DNA of the CDR3 is TGTGCCAGCACCGGCCGGGACGGAAACACCGGGGAGCTGTTTTTT. This translates into CASTGRDGNTGELFF.

This clonotype was seen many times. V gene TRBV5-1 combines with J gene TRBJ1-5; possible D gene TRBD1, 6 bases. Trimming pared 4 bases from V and 0 bases from J, leaving 8 bases between. The germline V gene has CDR1 SGHRS and CDR2 YFSETQ. The CDR3 length is 14 residues. Here the CDR3 DNA reads TGCGCCAGCAGCCCAGGGGATAGCAATCAGCCCCAGCATTTT. This sequence encodes CASSPGDSNQPQHF.

The chain is built from TRBV2 and TRBJ2-1; 10 bases match TRBD2. The CDR3 contains 14 residues. J lost 8 bases, V lost 4 bases, and 5 bases had no gene match. Looked up from germline, CDR1 is SNHLY and CDR2 is FYNNEI. The chain's CDR3 is CASSASGGADEQFF. CDR3 bases: TGTGCCAGCAGTGCCAGCGGGGGGGCGGATGAGCAGTTCTTC.

This clonotype was seen only a few times. The rearrangement joins TRBV2 to TRBJ1-1; the match to TRBD1 covers 7 bases. V trimming: 7 bases; J trimming: 11 bases; junction bases outside the gene matches: 10. The CDR3 contains 12 residues. CDR1 is SNHLY and CDR2 is FYNNEI in the germline V gene. The CDR3 sequence: CASITTGIAAFF. CDR3 sequence (DNA): TGTGCCAGCATAACGACAGGGATCGCGGCTTTCTTT.

This clonotype was seen many times. The J gene is TRBJ2-7, the V gene TRBV12-3 or TRBV12-4; 9 nucleotides line up with TRBD1. The trim removed 3 bases at V and 5 bases at J, leaving 5 bases unmatched. The CDR3 has 14 residues. The CDR3 nucleotides are TGTGCCAGCAGTTTTGGGACAGGGAGCGACGAGCAGTACTTC. It codes for CASSFGTGSDEQYF.

This clonotype was observed a handful of times. The gene calls are TRBV2 and TRBJ2-2; no reliable D call. The CDR3 loop spans 16 amino acids. The germline V and J ends were trimmed by 1 base and 0 bases, with 9 bases remaining between them. Germline lookup yields CDR1 SNHLY and CDR2 FYNNEI. The DNA of the CDR3 is TGTGCCAGCAGTGAAGGTGGTAAAACGAACACCGGGGAGCTGTTTTTT. It is translated as CASSEGGKTNTGELFF.

There are a few counts of this clonotype. The chain carries TRBV7-3 and TRBJ2-1; D is unresolved. The germline V and J ends were trimmed by 4 bases and 0 bases, with 13 bases remaining between them. Germline assignment: CDR1 SGHTA and CDR2 FQGTGA. The CDR3 loop spans 16 amino acids. The CDR3, as DNA: TGTGCCAGCAGCTCCCAGACCCAAAGCTCCTACAATGAGCAGTTCTTC. It specifies CASSSQTQSSYNEQFF.

The rearrangement joins TRBV20-1 to TRBJ2-2, with D possibly matching TRBD2 (6 bases). The V gene's germline CDR1 is DFQATT and CDR2 SNEGSKA (reference sequence). CDR3 length: 13 residues. Trimming pared 7 bases from V and 2 bases from J, leaving 11 bases between. The CDR3 nucleotides are TGCAGTGTCGGGAGCAAAAACACCGGGGAGCTGTTTTTT. Amino acid sequence: CSVGSKNTGELFF.

The sample holds a few counts of this clonotype. This chain joins TRBV24-1 and TRBJ2-1; 9 nucleotides line up with TRBD1. CDR3 length: 15 amino acids. Germline values: CDR1 KGHDR, CDR2 SFDVKD. Losses at the gene ends were 2 bases for V and 5 bases for J; bases not matched to a gene: 3. Written as DNA, the CDR3 is TGTGCCACCAGTGATTACAGACAGGGGGACAATGAGCAGTTCTTC. It is translated as CATSDYRQGDNEQFF.

This clonotype appeared a few times. The chain uses TRBV11-3 and TRBJ2-5; D is possibly TRBD1 (5 bases). The CDR3 runs to 15 residues. Between the trimmed V and J ends, which lost 0 bases and 3 bases, there was a span of 11 bases. The germline V gene encodes CDR1 SGHNT and CDR2 YENEEA. The CDR3 DNA reads as TGTGCCAGCAGCTTAGATCTAACAGGAAAAGAGACCCAGTACTTC. This sequence encodes CASSLDLTGKETQYF.

This clonotype was recorded a few times. At one boundary the junction diverges from the germline segment, which might be a read error. This sequence joins TRBV7-9 and TRBJ1-1; 7 bases line up with TRBD1. This CDR3 has 13 residues. Germline assignment: CDR1 SEHNR and CDR2 FQNEAQ (reference sequence). In DNA, the CDR3 is TGTGCCAGCAGCCAACAGGGGTTCACTGAAGCTTCCTTT. This codes for CASSQQGFTEASF.

Only a few counts were recorded for this clonotype. The chain employs TRBV27 and TRBJ2-1; D may be TRBD1 or TRBD2 (5 bases each). The CDR3 has 14 residues. V shed 2 bases and J shed 3 bases, with 8 bases lying between them. Germline loops: CDR1 MNHEY, CDR2 SMNVEV (reference sequence). CDR3 sequence: CASSLGGYYNEQFF. Written as DNA, the CDR3 is TGTGCCAGCAGTTTAGGGGGTTACTACAATGAGCAGTTCTTC.

The sample holds a few counts of this clonotype. The rearrangement joins TRBV7-9 to TRBJ2-3; 7 bases line up with TRBD2. J gave up 1 base and V 6 bases, and 10 bases lay outside the gene matches. The CDR3 extends over 16 amino acids. Looked up from germline, CDR1 is SEHNR and CDR2 is FQNEAQ (reference sequence). For the CDR3, the DNA is TGTGCCAGCAGGCGTGGGACTACCTCCCGCACAGATACGCAGTATTTT. Amino acids: CASRRGTTSRTDTQYF.

This clonotype has more than one count but fewer than ten. This chain uses TRBV4-2 with TRBJ1-1; TRBD1 matches 8 bases. Trimming removed 0 bases from V and 2 bases from J; junction bases left unmatched: 5. The germline CDR1 and CDR2 sequences are LGHNA and YNFKEQ. This CDR3 spans 16 amino acids. CDR3 DNA sequence: TGTGCCAGCAGCCAAGATCTGCAGGGGGCTAACACTGAAGCTTTCTTT. Translating it yields CASSQDLQGANTEAFF.

This clonotype has just a few counts. The chain uses TRBV5-1 and TRBJ2-7; D is possibly TRBD1 (6 bases). CDR3 length: 15 amino acids. CDR1 is SGHRS and CDR2 is YFSETQ in the germline V gene. Trimming stripped 3 bases from V and 3 bases from J, with 16 bases between. CDR3 sequence (DNA): TGCGCCAGCAGCTCCGCCCCAAGCAGGGGCTACGAGCAGTACTTC. Protein sequence: CASSSAPSRGYEQYF.

This clonotype has only a few counts. The genes are TRBV5-1 and TRBJ2-5, with 8 positions matching TRBD2. Germline V gene sequence: CDR1 SGHRS, CDR2 YFSETQ. Unmatched junction bases numbered 6, after V lost 0 bases and J lost 2 bases. The CDR3 is 16 residues long. CDR3 DNA: TGCGCCAGCAGCTTGGAAGCGGGAGCTTATCAAGAGACCCAGTACTTC. Amino acid sequence: CASSLEAGAYQETQYF.

The table lists this clonotype with a few counts. The chain has TRBV29-1 and TRBJ2-3; 8 bases match TRBD2. The CDR3 extends over 14 amino acids. Germline values: CDR1 SQVTM, CDR2 ANQGSEA. V dropped 7 bases and J dropped 2; count of bases not matched to a gene: 8. The CDR3 DNA reads as TGCAGCGCTAAACTAGCGGAGCTCACAGATACGCAGTATTTT. Translated, it gives CSAKLAELTDTQYF.

CDR3 sequence: CASTSSGLAAQFF. The DNA of the CDR3 is TGTGCCAGCACCTCCTCGGGACTAGCTGCGCAGTTCTTC. This rearrangement joins TRBV12-3 or TRBV12-4 to TRBJ2-1; 9 bases align to TRBD2. This CDR3 is 13 amino acids long. J lost 12 bases, V lost 7 bases, and 10 bases had no gene match.

This clonotype occurred many times. The chain carries TRBV28 and TRBJ2-7, with D unclear. The germline V gene encodes CDR1 MDHEN and CDR2 SYDVKM. With 2 bases removed from V and 1 base from J, the gap between germline ends came to 6 bases. The CDR3 loop spans 13 amino acids. The CDR3 nucleotides read TGTGCCAGCAGTTTAGTGGATTCCTACGAGCAGTACGTC. Its protein product is CASSLVDSYEQYV.

This clonotype appeared a few times. The CDR3 bases are TGTGCCAGCAGCTCTACAGGGCCAGAGACCCAGTACTTC. This codes for CASSSTGPETQYF. The gene calls are TRBV5-4 and TRBJ2-5; tentative D call: TRBD1 (6 bases). CDR1 is SGHNT, CDR2 YYREEE, per germline (reference sequence). The germline V and J ends were trimmed by 3 bases and 4 bases, with 10 bases remaining between them. The CDR3 totals 13 residues.

In this sample, this clonotype turned up a few times. The rearrangement links TRBV24-1 to TRBJ1-2; 9 nucleotides match TRBD1. There are 14 residues in the CDR3. Germline trimming cut 2 bases from V and 8 bases from J; bases unmatched to any gene: 5. The germline gives CDR1 KGHDR, CDR2 SFDVKD. CDR3 DNA: TGTGCCACCAGTGATTCCTACAGGGGGCAAGGCTACACCTTC. Residues: CATSDSYRGQGYTF.